Detailed here is one TCR beta chain. The data originate from a study of blood T cell repertoires in COVID-19. Study-wide background: The United States, Italy and Spain were the sources of the acute and convalescent COVID-19 samples.

Original processing notes: Nucleated cell number was recorded as an estimate derived from reference gene primer amplification. Using immunoSEQ multiplex PCR, the repertoire was profiled, and TCRdb retains in-frame clones only, with some absent. The V and J calls and clone size come from that table; D and trimming were worked out from the DNA. Among some 250,000 clones listed, roughly nine tenths were seen once. Individuals drawn from 24 US areas were about 18 to 90 years old. Cohorts were assigned according to the clinical history that participants reported. Sequencing was done on a sample of PBMCs or T cells enriched from blood (not recorded which). The receptor was isolated from a human donor in a cohort exposed to, infected with or recovered from COVID-19 (not recorded which). The donor label of this sample is uncertain.

The CDR3 nucleotides read TGTGCCAGCAGCTCCCGGGACAGGGGGACCCCGGATGGCTACACCTTC. Translated: CASSSRDRGTPDGYTF. This chain connects TRBV7-8 to TRBJ1-2; 11 bases match TRBD1. Germline loops: CDR1 SGHVS, CDR2 FQNEAQ. V was clipped by 4 bases and J by 6 bases; unmatched bases: 10. The CDR3 has 16 amino acids.